These T cell receptor beta chains were read from a single sample in a study of early T cells in non-severe SARS-CoV-2 infection. From the 5' RACE reads, TCRdb called clonotypes with MiXCR, one entry per CDR3 protein. This table holds roughly 100,000 distinct CDR3 sequences, roughly 12% found once. The material was whole blood, obtained at baseline. The receptor source for this set is an adult who was a healthcare worker with PCR-confirmed SARS-CoV-2 infection or an uninfected control (not recorded which). CDR3s include the opening cysteine and the closing phenylalanine or tryptophan. D genes are given only for firm matches. The size field is filled for only some rows; it gives once, few, many or a size class.

CASSFSGRNEQYF | TGTGCCAGCAGTTTCTCAGGGAGGAACGAGCAGTACTTC | once | TRBV27 | . | TRBJ2-7
CARRTANTEAFF | TGCGCCAGGAGGACAGCGAACACTGAAGCTTTCTTT | . | TRBV10-1 | . | TRBJ1-1
CASRVIQSSYNSPLHF | TGTGCCAGCAGGGTGATACAGAGCTCCTATAATTCACCCCTCCACTTT | few | TRBV6-1 | . | TRBJ1-6
CATSDWGTDAYGYTF | TGTGCCACCAGTGATTGGGGGACGGACGCATATGGCTACACCTTC | many | TRBV24-1 | . | TRBJ1-2
CASSYVRIGQGNPRNQPQHF | TGTGCCAGCAGTTACGTACGTATCGGACAGGGGAATCCTCGCAATCAGCCCCAGCATTTT | . | TRBV6-5 | TRBD1 | TRBJ1-5
CASSQGQPVNEQFF | TGTGCCAGCAGCCAAGGACAGCCTGTCAATGAGCAGTTCTTC | few | TRBV16 | . | TRBJ2-1
CASSLAALETQYF | TGTGCCAGCAGCTTAGCGGCCCTGGAGACCCAGTACTTC | few | TRBV11-2 | . | TRBJ2-5
CASSRDLTGANVLTF | TGTGCCAGCAGTCGGGACTTGACTGGGGCCAACGTCCTGACTTTC | . | TRBV6-6 | . | TRBJ2-6
CASTQSLNTGELFF | TGTGCCAGCACCCAGAGTCTGAACACCGGGGAGCTGTTTTTT | many | TRBV6-4 | . | TRBJ2-2
CSVGGNYGYTF | TGCAGCGTTGGTGGGAACTATGGCTACACCTTC | many | TRBV29-1 | . | TRBJ1-2
CAWSVQAGLAARGLFF | TGTGCCTGGAGTGTACAGGCGGGACTAGCGGCTCGAGGGCTGTTTTTT | . | TRBV30 | TRBD2 | TRBJ2-2
CASSPDGQSSYNEQFF | TGTGCCAGCAGTCCGGACGGCCAGAGCTCCTACAATGAGCAGTTCTTC | . | TRBV12-3/TRBV12-4 | . | TRBJ2-1
CASSSGLAGTQYF | TGTGCCAGCAGCTCTGGACTAGCTGGGACCCAGTACTTC | few | TRBV12-3/TRBV12-4 | TRBD2 | TRBJ2-5
CASSPHRSPGNTIYF | TGTGCCAGCAGCCCGCACAGGTCCCCTGGAAACACCATATATTTT | . | TRBV28 | . | TRBJ1-3
CASSPVLQGSDTQYF | TGTGCCAGCAGCCCTGTACTCCAGGGCTCAGATACGCAGTATTTT | few | TRBV11-2 | . | TRBJ2-3
CASSVGQGVNQPQHF | TGTGCCAGCAGCGTAGGGCAGGGAGTGAATCAGCCCCAGCATTTT | few | TRBV9 | . | TRBJ1-5
CAISERTEISGNTIYF | TGTGCCATCAGTGAGCGGACAGAGATCTCTGGAAACACCATATATTTT | . | TRBV10-3 | . | TRBJ1-3
CASGPAGTGVNEQYF | TGTGCCAGCGGACCCGCCGGGACAGGGGTAAACGAGCAGTACTTC | few | TRBV2 | TRBD1 | TRBJ2-7
CASSFGAGYSYNEQFF | TGTGCCAGCAGTTTCGGGGCGGGTTACTCCTACAATGAGCAGTTCTTC | few | TRBV12-3/TRBV12-4 | . | TRBJ2-1
CASSLDLAGSYNEQFF | TGTGCCAGCAGCTTGGATCTAGCGGGCTCCTACAATGAGCAGTTCTTC | many | TRBV5-4 | TRBD2 | TRBJ2-1
CASSARLPEAFF | TGTGCCAGCAGTGCAAGACTACCTGAAGCTTTCTTT | few | TRBV28 | . | TRBJ1-1
CASSSRSVFYGYTF | TGTGCCAGCAGTTCGCGATCGGTCTTCTATGGCTACACCTTC | few | TRBV12-3/TRBV12-4 | . | TRBJ1-2
CASSRARQGLTGELFF | TGTGCCAGCAGCCGAGCCCGACAGGGTCTAACCGGGGAGCTGTTTTTT | . | TRBV11-2 | TRBD1 | TRBJ2-2
CASSPRDSDLPKNIQYF | TGTGCCAGCAGCCCGCGTGATTCCGACCTCCCCAAAAACATTCAGTACTTC | . | TRBV3-1 | . | TRBJ2-4
CASSPNGFPGEKLFF | TGTGCCAGCAGCCCCAACGGGTTTCCAGGGGAAAAACTGTTTTTT | many | TRBV7-9 | . | TRBJ1-4
CAISEEGQGTYEQYF | TGTGCCATCAGTGAGGAGGGACAGGGTACCTACGAGCAGTACTTC | few | TRBV10-3 | TRBD1 | TRBJ2-7
CASSSRRRTEAFF | TGCGCCAGCAGCTCTCGGCGGAGGACTGAAGCTTTCTTT | . | TRBV5-1 | . | TRBJ1-1
CASSLSPGPRAGTNEKLFF | TGCGCCAGCAGCTTGTCGCCCGGCCCGAGGGCGGGAACTAATGAAAAACTGTTTTTT | few | TRBV5-1 | . | TRBJ1-4
CASSPPSGTGELFF | TGTGCCAGCTCACCACCGTCAGGGACCGGGGAGCTGTTTTTT | few | TRBV18 | . | TRBJ2-2
CAITGGSSYEQYF | TGTGCCATCACCGGCGGCAGCTCCTACGAGCAGTACTTC | . | TRBV10-3 | . | TRBJ2-7
CASSLVANYGYTF | TGTGCCAGCAGTTTAGTCGCGAACTATGGCTACACCTTC | few | TRBV28 | . | TRBJ1-2
CASSIEGTGYNEQFF | TGTGCCAGTAGTATAGAGGGGACAGGGTACAATGAGCAGTTCTTC | . | TRBV19 | TRBD1 | TRBJ2-1
CASSPTGTTLYGYTF | TGTGCCAGCTCACCTACCGGGACAACCCTCTATGGCTACACCTTC | few | TRBV18 | . | TRBJ1-2
CASSIGVTTEAFF | TGTGCCAGTAGTATAGGGGTTACGACTGAAGCTTTCTTT | many | TRBV19 | . | TRBJ1-1
CASSPLPYNEQFF | TGTGCCAGCAGTCCTCTACCGTACAATGAGCAGTTCTTC | many | TRBV6-2/TRBV6-3 | . | TRBJ2-1
CAIGRLAVGVAEQFF | TGTGCCATCGGGAGGCTAGCGGTTGGCGTGGCTGAGCAGTTCTTC | few | TRBV10-3 | TRBD2 | TRBJ2-1
CATQDVNTGELFF | TGTGCCACCCAGGACGTGAACACCGGGGAGCTGTTTTTT | many | TRBV19 | . | TRBJ2-2
CSARVQRTGFTDTQYF | TGCAGTGCTAGGGTCCAGCGGACCGGGTTCACAGATACGCAGTATTTT | . | TRBV20-1 | . | TRBJ2-3
CSARDGRNTEAFF | TGCAGTGCCCGGGACGGTAGGAACACTGAAGCTTTCTTT | many | TRBV20-1 | . | TRBJ1-1
CSARHPGRAFTDTQYF | TGCAGTGCTAGACACCCCGGGAGGGCCTTCACAGATACGCAGTATTTT | few | TRBV20-1 | TRBD2 | TRBJ2-3
CASSFQEGDTQYF | TGTGCCAGCAGCTTCCAGGAGGGAGATACGCAGTATTTT | . | TRBV13 | . | TRBJ2-3
CASSPTLARETQYF | TGTGCCAGCAGCCCGACCTTAGCGCGGGAGACCCAGTACTTC | . | TRBV7-9 | . | TRBJ2-5
CASTLHGGYEQYF | TGTGCCAGCACCCTTCACGGGGGATACGAGCAGTACTTC | . | TRBV12-3/TRBV12-4 | . | TRBJ2-7
CASSPITGATDTQYF | TGTGCCAGCTCACCCATTACAGGGGCAACAGATACGCAGTATTTT | few | TRBV18 | TRBD1 | TRBJ2-3
CASSYHVLGNTEAFF | TGTGCCAGCAGTTACCACGTTCTGGGAAACACTGAAGCTTTCTTT | . | TRBV6-5 | . | TRBJ1-1
CSAALVEHTQYF | TGCAGTGCTGCCCTCGTGGAGCATACGCAGTATTTT | . | TRBV20-1 | . | TRBJ2-3
CASSEHLNTEAFF | TGTGCCAGCAGTGAACATCTGAACACTGAAGCTTTCTTT | few | TRBV6-4 | . | TRBJ1-1
CASSPGRLQETQYF | TGTGCCAGCAGCCCGGGACGGCTCCAAGAGACCCAGTACTTC | . | TRBV5-4 | . | TRBJ2-5
CASSLAGTGASGANVLTF | TGTGCCAGCAGTTTAGCCGGGACAGGGGCCTCTGGGGCCAACGTCCTGACTTTC | many | TRBV27 | TRBD1 | TRBJ2-6
CASRRQGLGEQYF | TGTGCCAGCAGAAGACAGGGTTTGGGCGAGCAGTACTTC | . | TRBV12-3/TRBV12-4 | TRBD1 | TRBJ2-7
CASSFSGGNEQFF | TGTGCCAGCAGCTTTTCCGGGGGCAATGAGCAGTTCTTC | few | TRBV6-1 | . | TRBJ2-1
CSARLADNHEQYF | TGCAGTGCTAGGCTAGCGGATAACCACGAGCAGTACTTC | many | TRBV20-1 | TRBD2 | TRBJ2-7
CATSGLAGLTDTQYF | TGTGCCACCAGTGGACTAGCGGGGCTCACAGATACGCAGTATTTT | many | TRBV24-1 | TRBD2 | TRBJ2-3